A selection of T cell receptor beta chains follows, all from one sample in a study of cytomegalovirus exposure and HLA in healthy donors. Clones were sequenced by immunoSEQ multiplex PCR, and TCRdb holds only the in-frame ones, with some missing. The sample holds some 130,000 clones, over 60% seen once. Sequencing used PBMCs. Receptors were obtained from a man aged 25-40 years in good health and CMV-seronegative. Each CDR3 is given with its conserved first and last residue. The D gene is left open where the match is weak. A clone size is listed for some rows: how often the clone was seen (once, few, many), or a class if it is expanded.

TRBD2 | TRBJ2-7 | TRBV5-1 | once | TGCGCCAGCAGCACGGGGACTAGCGGGATTATTTACGAGCAGTACTTC | CASSTGTSGIIYEQYF
TRBD1 | TRBJ1-1 | TRBV7-6 | . | TGTGCCAGCAGCTTAATCCCCGAAGCCCGACAGGGACAAGGGCTGAACACTGAAGCTTTCTTT | CASSLIPEARQGQGLNTEAFF
. | TRBJ1-2 | TRBV10-3 | . | TGTGCCATCACAGCCCCCCTTGTCAGGATTAACTATGGCTACACCTTC | CAITAPLVRINYGYTF
. | TRBJ2-1 | TRBV23-1 | . | TGCGCCAGCAGTCAACTATCGGAGTTCTTC | CASSQLSEFF
. | TRBJ2-3 | TRBV6-5 | . | TGTGCCAGCGGGGTAAGGGGGAATACGCAGTATTTT | CASGVRGNTQYF
TRBD1 | TRBJ1-2 | TRBV2 | few | TGTGCCAGCAGTCAGCTGGACAGGGGAGGAGGCTACACCTTC | CASSQLDRGGGYTF
TRBD2 | TRBJ2-5 | TRBV5-4 | . | TGTGCCAGCAGCTTGGCGGGAGGGTTCGGCGAGACCCAGTACTTC | CASSLAGGFGETQYF
. | TRBJ2-1 | TRBV28 | . | TGTGCCAGCAGTTCGGCTAGTCAGTTCTTC | CASSSASQFF
TRBD2 | TRBJ2-3 | TRBV18 | . | TGTGCCAGCTCACCGAGAGCGGGAGAGATAGATACGCAGTATTTT | CASSPRAGEIDTQYF
TRBD2 | TRBJ2-7 | TRBV28 | . | TGTGCCAGCAACCTGGGACTAGCGGGGGCCTACGAGCAGTACTTC | CASNLGLAGAYEQYF
. | TRBJ1-1 | TRBV4-1 | . | TGCGCCAGCACCCAAGGGGGGCCGGTCACTGAAGCTTTCTTT | CASTQGGPVTEAFF
. | TRBJ2-6 | TRBV19 | . | TGTGCCAGTAGCGATCCGGGGACATCCTTTGCTGGGGCCAACGTCCTGACTTTC | CASSDPGTSFAGANVLTF
. | TRBJ2-3 | TRBV6-1 | . | TGTGCCAGCAGTGAAAGGGGCAGCACAGATACGCAGTATTTT | CASSERGSTDTQYF
TRBD1 | TRBJ1-5 | TRBV6-1 | . | TGTGCCAGCAGTGAAGGTTATAAATTCGGGGACAGGGGGAATCAGCCCCAGCATTTT | CASSEGYKFGDRGNQPQHF
. | TRBJ2-7 | TRBV5-4 | . | TGTGCCAGCAGCTTGATCCAGGGTCGCGAGCAGTACTTC | CASSLIQGREQYF
TRBD1 | TRBJ1-1 | TRBV2 | . | TGTGCCAGCAGTACCCAACAGGGGGGCACTGAAGCTTTCTTT | CASSTQQGGTEAFF
. | TRBJ2-5 | TRBV28 | . | TGTGCCAGCAGTTTCAGTTGGCCAGGGGGGCCAGAGACCCAGTACTTC | CASSFSWPGGPETQYF
. | TRBJ2-7 | TRBV7-2 | . | TGTGCCAGCAGCTTACGGGAGAATGGGTACGAGCAGTACTTC | CASSLRENGYEQYF
TRBD2 | TRBJ2-3 | TRBV18 | . | TGTGCCAGCTCACAAACCTCCCTAGCGGGAGGTGTAGATACGCAGTATTTT | CASSQTSLAGGVDTQYF
TRBD2 | TRBJ2-1 | TRBV5-4 | . | TGTGCCAGCAGCTCGGGACTAGCGGGAGCGGATGAGCAGTTCTTC | CASSSGLAGADEQFF
TRBD1 | TRBJ2-7 | TRBV6-6 | . | TGTGCCAGCAGTTACCTGGGACAGGGCGCCTACGAGCAGTACTTC | CASSYLGQGAYEQYF
TRBD2 | TRBJ2-5 | TRBV5-4 | . | TGTGCCAGCAGCCCGACTAGCGGGAGCCGGGAGACCCAGTACTTC | CASSPTSGSRETQYF
TRBD2 | TRBJ2-5 | TRBV9 | . | TGTGCCAGCAGCAGTGGGAGGGGAGAGACCCAGTACTTC | CASSSGRGETQYF
TRBD2 | TRBJ2-7 | TRBV27 | . | TGTGCCAGCAGCCTGACTAGCGGGGGCTACGAGCAGTACTTC | CASSLTSGGYEQYF
. | TRBJ2-1 | TRBV6-6 | few | TGTGCCAGCAGTTTCCGGCTGAGGAATGAGCAGTTCTTC | CASSFRLRNEQFF
. | TRBJ2-2 | TRBV2 | . | TGTGCCAGCAGTGTAGAGGGTCACACCGGGGAGCTGTTTTTT | CASSVEGHTGELFF